This TCR beta chain came from a study of shared clonotypes between healthy human individuals. The donors, healthy adults who were HIV-negative, had experienced no recent acute infections or vaccinations. Note on this clone: Its matching antigen is unknown.

The length of the CDR3 is 16 residues. V lost 2 bases, J lost 1 base, and 12 bases lay in between. Germline V gene data show CDR1 as MNHNS and CDR2 as SASEGT. Study-wide findings and caveats: Investigators expected sequencing depth to affect clonotype sharing among donors.

Assay: immunoSEQ multiplex PCR; the TCRdb copy retains only in-frame clones and omits some. This sample has 2,500,000 or so clones, with roughly 93% found just once. This clonotype was sampled from a man aged 18 to 30 in good health. Some clones in this sample may be carry-over from other donors' samples. This rearrangement joins TRBV6-1 to TRBJ2-1, with D possibly matching TRBD2 (5 bases). Sequenced sample: naive CD4+ T cells from PBMCs. As to subset: CD45RA+ positively selected. CDR3 sequence reads: CASSEFGSYSYNEQFF. Here the CDR3 DNA reads TGTGCCAGCAGTGAATTTGGGAGTTATTCCTACAATGAGCAGTTCTTC.